This T cell receptor beta chain comes out of a study of T cell repertoires in cytomegalovirus infection. Study as a whole: Researchers turned to recently identified HLA-C-restricted CMV epitopes as well as well-studied HLA-B-restricted ones. Evidence of both CMV infection and a matching HLA type came from public TCR beta signatures. General study findings and limits: It was HLA-C-restricted CMV-specific TCR beta clonotypes that dominated the response ex vivo.

TCRdb re-derived calls from the reads in MiXCR, one entry per CDR3 protein. This sample has hundreds of thousands of distinct CDR3 sequences; around a third occur once, and the top ten carry roughly an eighth. In the case of this clonotype: What it recognizes is unknown.

Trimming removed 4 bases at V and 4 bases at J, with 11 bases between. This CDR3 is 14 amino acids long. In germline, CDR1 is MNHEY, CDR2 SVGAGI. The specimen comprised cultured CD8+ T cells from PBMCs, sampled from culture after CMV antigen stimulation. The source of this sequence is a human donor in good health (CMV status not recorded). Some clones in this sample may be carry-over from other donors' samples. This chain joins TRBV6-5 and TRBJ2-1, with a possible D match to TRBD1 (5 bases). In DNA form, the CDR3 reads TGTGCCAGCAGTTCCTACGACAGATACAATGAGCAGTTCTTC. The encoded protein is CASSSYDRYNEQFF.